The T cell receptor beta chain under discussion was sequenced for a study of regulatory T cells in long-lasting Graves disease. Study results and limitations: In persistent patients, shared public clonotypes (roughly 3,000) outnumbered those in new patients (about 1,000). Those with persistent Graves' had less TCR diversity than newly diagnosed patients. Having only a small sample size may have limited accuracy.

Investigators prepared the TCR beta libraries by applying iRepertoire HTBI primers and Arm-PCR of CDR3 regions. In the source study's methods: Taken together, the samples had 62 TRBV and 14 TRBJ segments identified. MiXCR, run by TCRdb on the multiplex PCR reads, gives a single entry per CDR3 protein. TCRdb's processing, not the authors', yielded these V and J calls. The sample consists of 450,000 to 600,000 distinct CDR3 sequences, approximately 12% of them appearing once. The CDR3 extends over 13 amino acids. Germline loops: CDR1 SQVTM, CDR2 ANQGSEA. With 6 bases clipped from V and 4 bases from J, the junction kept 5 bases outside the gene matches. The time point is: newly diagnosed GD, antithyroid drugs for less than 3 months. RNA isolated from PBMCs was used to make the TCR library. This clonotype was detected many times. Its antigen is undetermined. This same sample was also taken into another study, of T cells in Graves' hyperthyroidism and ophthalmopathy.

The sequencing here drew on peripheral blood mononuclear cells (PBMCs), taken at new diagnosis, from a patient treated with antithyroid drugs. The genes are TRBV29-1 and TRBJ2-2, with TRBD1 identical over 7 bases. The TCR comes from a young man with Graves disease. The CDR3 loop is CSVPGGSTGELFF. CDR3 sequence (DNA): TGCAGCGTCCCAGGGGGAAGCACCGGGGAGCTGTTTTTT.